A single sample is the source of the 10 T cell receptor beta chains below, sequenced in a study of blood T cell repertoires in COVID-19. The table came from immunoSEQ multiplex PCR; TCRdb's copy has only in-frame clones and leaves some out. Of 150,000 to 200,000 clones in the sample, 65% to 85% are singletons; the top ten hold around a sixth. Input material: peripheral blood. Receptor source: a man aged 55 to 70 with active or convalescent COVID-19.

The chain combines TRBV5-1 with TRBJ2-2; maybe TRBD1 (6 bases). The ends were cut back, 5 bases at V and 1 base at J, with 9 bases in the middle. The CDR3 is made up of 14 amino acids. Germline V gene sequence: CDR1 SGHRS, CDR2 YFSETQ. The CDR3 nucleotides read TGCGCCAGCAGAACGGGACAGAACACCGGGGAGCTGTTTTTT. Protein: CASRTGQNTGELFF.

This chain joins TRBV6-5 and TRBJ2-7; TRBD1 matches at 9 bases. The V and J ends lost 7 bases and 2 bases, in that order; junction bases with no gene match: 9. From germline, CDR1 is MNHEY and CDR2 SVGAGI. The CDR3 sequence is 15 residues long. CDR3 sequence (DNA): TGTGCCAGCACCCTGGCGGACAGGGGAGCCTACGAGCAGTACTTC. This encodes CASTLADRGAYEQYF.

This clone was recorded a few times. The chain employs TRBV10-3 and TRBJ1-6; a weak D match, TRBD1 (5 bases). V was pared by 4 bases and J by 0 bases, with 7 bases between. CDR3 length: 15 amino acids. The germline V gene encodes CDR1 ENHRY and CDR2 SYGVKD. DNA of the CDR3: TGTGCCATCAGTGTTGACAGCTCCTATAATTCACCCCTCCACTTT. This sequence encodes CAISVDSSYNSPLHF.

The gene calls are TRBV6-2 or TRBV6-3 and TRBJ2-5; 7 bases align to TRBD2. With 0 bases clipped from V and 3 bases from J, the junction kept 7 bases outside the gene matches. Germline V gene data show CDR1 as MNHEY and CDR2 as SVGEGT. The CDR3 contains 16 residues. This CDR3 reads CASSYSLAEREETQYF. The CDR3 DNA is TGTGCCAGCAGTTACTCTCTAGCGGAGAGGGAAGAGACCCAGTACTTC.

This clone was counted only a few times. The chain is built from TRBV18 and TRBJ2-5; D is possibly TRBD1 (5 bases). The CDR3 runs 15 residues. The V gene lost 0 bases and the J gene lost 4 bases, with 12 bases spanning the gap. Germline lookup yields CDR1 KGHSH and CDR2 LQKENI. In DNA, the CDR3 is TGTGCCAGCTCACCACCGACAGTCGTGAGAGAGACCCAGTACTTC. Its translation: CASSPPTVVRETQYF.

The rearrangement links TRBV20-1 to TRBJ2-7; TRBD1 aligns across 7 bases. Germline CDR1 and CDR2: DFQATT and SNEGSKA (reference sequence). This CDR3 region has 11 residues. The J segment lost 7 bases and the V segment lost 6 bases, leaving 6 bases of the junction unmatched. CDR3 DNA sequence: TGCAGTGCACCGACAGGGCGGGAGCAGTACTTC. It encodes CSAPTGREQYF.

The rearrangement uses TRBV18 and TRBJ2-2; TRBD1 might be the D (5 bases). Germline CDR1 KGHSH, CDR2 LQKENI. There are 14 residues in the CDR3. Between the trimmed V and J ends, which lost 1 base and 6 bases, there was a span of 9 bases. The CDR3 region is CASSPLGLSGELFF. CDR3 nucleotide sequence: TGTGCCAGCTCACCACTGGGGCTCTCCGGGGAGCTGTTTTTT.

The chain links TRBV28 to TRBJ2-7; 8 bases are a match to TRBD2. V dropped 5 bases and J dropped 3; count of bases not matched to a gene: 3. Germline V gene data show CDR1 as MDHEN and CDR2 as SYDVKM. The CDR3 has 13 residues. The CDR3: CASSTGGGYEQYF. In DNA, the CDR3 is TGTGCCAGCAGTACGGGAGGGGGCTACGAGCAGTACTTC.

The chain joins TRBV28 to TRBJ1-5; D is unclear. The V end lost 5 bases, the J end lost 3 bases, and 2 bases lay between the germline ends. The CDR3 extends over 11 amino acids. Germline V gives CDR1 MDHEN, CDR2 SYDVKM. The CDR3 DNA follows: TGTGCCAGCAGTCACAATCAGCCCCAGCATTTT. This sequence encodes CASSHNQPQHF.

This clone came up once. The chain has TRBV27 and TRBJ2-5; 8 bases agree with TRBD2. V was pared by 3 bases and J by 5 bases, with 5 bases of the junction left unmatched. Germline CDR1 and CDR2: MNHEY and SMNVEV (reference sequence). The CDR3 is 14 residues long. The CDR3 here is CASSFGRAVETQYF. DNA of the CDR3: TGTGCCAGCAGTTTCGGGAGGGCCGTGGAGACCCAGTACTTC.